The rows below give T cell receptor beta chains drawn from one sample of a study of T-cell memory formation after mild COVID-19. TCRdb passed the 5' RACE reads through MiXCR, listing each CDR3 protein once. The repertoire consists of roughly 150,000 distinct CDR3 sequences, with about 15% occurring once and the leading ten covering 11% to 15%. The specimen was PBMCs or a T cell subset sorted from them (not recorded which). The receptor set was obtained from an adult woman who had mild COVID-19 (a few samples of this study predate the infection). Cell type and time point are not known. CDR3s include the opening cysteine and the closing phenylalanine or tryptophan. D genes are given only for firm matches. Expanded clones get a size class; other rows say once, few or many, or leave the size out.

len: 15; v_gene: TRBV5-4; abundance: few; j_gene: TRBJ1-5; d_gene: NA; CDR3nt: TGTGCCAGCAGCATCAGGGTTACGCAGAATCAGCCCCAGCATTTT; CDR3aa: CASSIRVTQNQPQHF
len: 13; v_gene: TRBV6-1; abundance: few; j_gene: TRBJ2-1; d_gene: NA; CDR3nt: TGTGCCAGCAGTGAATATCAGTACAATGAGCAGTTCTTC; CDR3aa: CASSEYQYNEQFF
len: 11; v_gene: TRBV7-9; abundance: NA; j_gene: TRBJ2-7; d_gene: NA; CDR3nt: TGTGCCAGCAGCTTAGGCCCCATGGGGTACTTC; CDR3aa: CASSLGPMGYF
len: 17; v_gene: TRBV9; abundance: few; j_gene: TRBJ1-3; d_gene: NA; CDR3nt: TGTGCCAGCAGCGCGCATGCGGGGTCCTCCTCTGGAAACACCATATATTTT; CDR3aa: CASSAHAGSSSGNTIYF
len: 15; v_gene: TRBV5-5; abundance: NA; j_gene: TRBJ2-5; d_gene: TRBD2; CDR3nt: TGTGCCAGCAGCTTGGGGGGTAGCGGGGGAGAGACCCAGTACTTC; CDR3aa: CASSLGGSGGETQYF
len: 13; v_gene: TRBV13; abundance: few; j_gene: TRBJ2-1; d_gene: NA; CDR3nt: TGTGCCAGCAGCCTAACCAGGGCCGGGGAGCAGTTCTTC; CDR3aa: CASSLTRAGEQFF
len: 16; v_gene: TRBV6-6; abundance: few; j_gene: TRBJ2-1; d_gene: NA; CDR3nt: TGTGCCAGCAGTAAAACCGGGACTCATTCCTACAATGAGCAGTTCTTC; CDR3aa: CASSKTGTHSYNEQFF
len: 18; v_gene: TRBV20-1; abundance: NA; j_gene: TRBJ2-1; d_gene: TRBD2; CDR3nt: TGCAGTGCTAGCGATCCCAGGGTAGCGGGAGGGCCCTCTATTGAGCAGTTCTTC; CDR3aa: CSASDPRVAGGPSIEQFF
len: 14; v_gene: TRBV29-1; abundance: NA; j_gene: TRBJ2-1; d_gene: TRBD2; CDR3nt: TGCAGCGTCCGACCTAGCGGATTATACAATGAGCAGTTCTTC; CDR3aa: CSVRPSGLYNEQFF
len: 13; v_gene: TRBV12-3/TRBV12-4; abundance: NA; j_gene: TRBJ1-1; d_gene: NA; CDR3nt: TGTGCCAGCAGTTATTCGGGGGGCACTGAAGCTTTCTTT; CDR3aa: CASSYSGGTEAFF
len: 17; v_gene: TRBV12-3/TRBV12-4; abundance: few; j_gene: TRBJ1-5; d_gene: NA; CDR3nt: TGTGCCAGCAGTGGCGCCGGGGGGGCGCAGGGCAATCAGCCCCAGCATTTT; CDR3aa: CASSGAGGAQGNQPQHF
len: 15; v_gene: TRBV6-5; abundance: few; j_gene: TRBJ2-7; d_gene: NA; CDR3nt: TGTGCCAGCAGTTACTCGCAGGGGTTTACCTACGAGCAGTACTTC; CDR3aa: CASSYSQGFTYEQYF
len: 15; v_gene: TRBV19; abundance: NA; j_gene: TRBJ2-6; d_gene: NA; CDR3nt: TGTGCCAGCAGAAAACAGGGATCTGGGGCCAACGTCCTGACTTTC; CDR3aa: CASRKQGSGANVLTF
len: 14; v_gene: TRBV3-1; abundance: NA; j_gene: TRBJ2-2; d_gene: NA; CDR3nt: TGTGCCAGCGGAGGGACTTCGAACACCGGGGAGCTGTTTTTT; CDR3aa: CASGGTSNTGELFF
len: 13; v_gene: TRBV27; abundance: NA; j_gene: TRBJ2-5; d_gene: NA; CDR3nt: TGTGCCAGCAGGGAGACAGGGAGGGAGACCCAGTACTTC; CDR3aa: CASRETGRETQYF
len: 15; v_gene: TRBV7-6; abundance: NA; j_gene: TRBJ2-1; d_gene: TRBD2; CDR3nt: TGTGCCAGCAGCGCAACTAGCGAACTATACAATGAGCAGTTCTTC; CDR3aa: CASSATSELYNEQFF
len: 15; v_gene: TRBV5-1; abundance: few; j_gene: TRBJ2-1; d_gene: TRBD1; CDR3nt: TGCGCCAGCAGCTCGACAGGGGGCTCCTACAATGAGCAGTTCTTC; CDR3aa: CASSSTGGSYNEQFF
len: 16; v_gene: TRBV7-9; abundance: NA; j_gene: TRBJ2-1; d_gene: TRBD2; CDR3nt: TGTGCCAGCAGCTTAATCGGGCTAGCGGGTGATAATGAGCAGTTCTTC; CDR3aa: CASSLIGLAGDNEQFF
len: 14; v_gene: TRBV12-3/TRBV12-4; abundance: NA; j_gene: TRBJ2-1; d_gene: NA; CDR3nt: TGTGCCAGCAGTCTCGGGGTGGGGGGCAATGAGCAGTTCTTC; CDR3aa: CASSLGVGGNEQFF
len: 14; v_gene: TRBV6-5; abundance: many; j_gene: TRBJ2-7; d_gene: TRBD2; CDR3nt: TGTGCCAGCAGTTACTTCGCGGGAGGGGGCGAGCAGTACTTC; CDR3aa: CASSYFAGGGEQYF
len: 16; v_gene: TRBV20-1; abundance: NA; j_gene: TRBJ1-2; d_gene: NA; CDR3nt: TGCAGTGCTAGAGACGTACGCTGGGGCACGAGCTATGGCTACACCTTC; CDR3aa: CSARDVRWGTSYGYTF
len: 13; v_gene: TRBV12-3/TRBV12-4; abundance: NA; j_gene: TRBJ1-1; d_gene: TRBD1; CDR3nt: TGTGCCAGCAGAGCAGGGGGCCGGACTGAAGCTTTCTTT; CDR3aa: CASRAGGRTEAFF
len: 12; v_gene: TRBV29-1; abundance: NA; j_gene: TRBJ2-7; d_gene: NA; CDR3nt: TGCAGCGTCGTCGTTCAACACTACGAGCAGTACTTC; CDR3aa: CSVVVQHYEQYF
len: 16; v_gene: TRBV5-6; abundance: NA; j_gene: TRBJ2-1; d_gene: TRBD2; CDR3nt: TGTGCCAGCAGCCGGTATTTAGCGGGGGGCTACAATGAGCAGTTCTTC; CDR3aa: CASSRYLAGGYNEQFF
len: 17; v_gene: TRBV4-3; abundance: once; j_gene: TRBJ2-3; d_gene: TRBD2; CDR3nt: TGCGCCAGCAGCCAAGATTTCCTAGCGGGCGCAACAGATACGCAGTATTTT; CDR3aa: CASSQDFLAGATDTQYF
len: 17; v_gene: TRBV7-9; abundance: few; j_gene: TRBJ2-3; d_gene: NA; CDR3nt: TGTGCCAGCAGCCTCGGGGCAGGCCATCCGTCTCCAGATACGCAGTATTTT; CDR3aa: CASSLGAGHPSPDTQYF
len: 13; v_gene: TRBV29-1; abundance: NA; j_gene: TRBJ2-1; d_gene: TRBD1; CDR3nt: TGCAGCGCCAAAGGACAGGGTCCGGGTGAGCAGTTCTTC; CDR3aa: CSAKGQGPGEQFF